This entry features one T cell receptor beta chain sequence. This sample is part of a study of PD-1 blockade in classical Hodgkin lymphoma. Looking at the study overall: Intravenous infusions of nivolumab 3 mg/kg reached patients every 2 weeks.

Data came from immunoSEQ multiplex PCR; TCRdb stores just in-frame clones and leaves some out. The sample has 15,000 to 20,000 clones, 76% seen once. J was trimmed by 0 bases and V by 5 bases; bases with no gene match: 7. CDR1 is KGHSH, CDR2 LQKENI, per germline. The CDR3 is 16 amino acids. Stated time point: cycle 4 day 1 (C4D1), after about 6 weeks of nivolumab. Autologous stem cell transplantation was followed by relapse in every patient, and brentuximab vedotin exposure varied. Complete response, partial response or progressive disease was recorded as best response. The clonotype comes from a human donor with classical Hodgkin lymphoma. Here the sequenced sample was peripheral blood mononuclear cells (PBMCs), taken before the fourth cycle of nivolumab. The chain uses TRBV18 and TRBJ2-3; 8 bases fit TRBD2. The CDR3 nucleotides are TGTGCCAGCTCAGCTCTAGCGGGCGGGAGCACAGATACGCAGTATTTT. Protein: CASSALAGGSTDTQYF. The whole variable domain, remainder taken from reference TRBV18 and TRBJ2-3, is NAGVMQNPRHLVRRRGQEARLRCSPMKGHSHVYWYRQLPEEGLKFMVYLQKENIIDESGMPKERFSAEFPKEGPSILRIQQVVRGDSAAYFCASSALAGGSTDTQYFGPGTRLTVL.